This paragraph covers one TCR beta chain sequence. This entry is derived from a study of technical replicates of blood from a few donors. Sequenced by immunoSEQ multiplex PCR; TCRdb stores in-frame clones only, minus some. Among fewer than 100,000 clones, 95% to 98% were seen once, and the ten largest hold almost 0.3%. The CDR3 runs 14 residues. Trimming took 6 bases from V and 5 from J; bases not matched to a gene: 6. CDR1 and CDR2 from the germline V gene are SGHAT and FQNNGV. The J gene is TRBJ1-4, the V gene TRBV11-2, with TRBD1 matching 7 bases. The origin of this receptor is a human donor in good health. The sample taken for sequencing was T cells isolated from PBMCs. CDR3 sequence: CASSLSGGNEKLFF. The CDR3 DNA reads as TGTGCCAGCAGTCTTTCAGGGGGGAATGAAAAACTGTTTTTT. Full variable domain (outside the CDR3, taken from reference TRBV11-2 and TRBJ1-4): EAGVAQSPRYKIIEKRQSVAFWCNPISGHATLYWYQQILGQGPKLLIQFQNNGVVDDSQLPKDRFSAERLKGVDSTLKIQPAKLEDSAVYLCASSLSGGNEKLFFGSGTQLSVL.